The entry below describes one T cell receptor (beta chain). The antigen is not known. This sample is part of a study of CD8 T cells in Susac syndrome. Overall study results and limits: Individuals included in the TCR sequencing and HLA analysis were acknowledged by the study to be relatively few in number.

Definite or probable Susac syndrome was diagnosed using recently defined diagnostic criteria. Germline CDR1 reads SGHTS; CDR2 reads YDEGEE. The CDR3 consists of 16 residues. The V segment lost 4 bases and the J segment 3 bases; nucleotides outside the gene matches: 8. Random hexamers were used to reverse transcribe an amount of about 0.45 to 1 ug RNA. TCRdb passed the immunoSEQ multiplex PCR reads through MiXCR, listing each CDR3 protein once. The data contain more than 200,000 distinct CDR3 sequences, about 95% of them seen just once; the ten biggest clones take up 0.15% to 0.2%. Input material: CD4+ T cells from PBMCs. This sequence originates from a human donor with Susac syndrome. The chain links TRBV5-8 to TRBJ2-3; 10 bases match TRBD2. Written as DNA, the CDR3 is TGTGCCAGCAGCCCCGGGACTAGCGTGACTACAGATACGCAGTATTTT. This codes for CASSPGTSVTTDTQYF.